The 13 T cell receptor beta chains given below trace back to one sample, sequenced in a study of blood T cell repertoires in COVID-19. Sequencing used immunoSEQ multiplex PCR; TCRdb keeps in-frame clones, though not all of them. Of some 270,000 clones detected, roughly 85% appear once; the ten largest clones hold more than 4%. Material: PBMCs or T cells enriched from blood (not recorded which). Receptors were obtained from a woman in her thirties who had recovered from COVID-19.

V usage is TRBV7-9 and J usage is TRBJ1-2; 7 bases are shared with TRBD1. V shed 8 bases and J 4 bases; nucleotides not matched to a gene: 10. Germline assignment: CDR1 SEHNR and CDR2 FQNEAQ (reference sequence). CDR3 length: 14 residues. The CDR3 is CASGDRDRSYGYTF. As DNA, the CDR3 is TGTGCCAGCGGGGACCGGGACAGAAGCTATGGCTACACCTTC.

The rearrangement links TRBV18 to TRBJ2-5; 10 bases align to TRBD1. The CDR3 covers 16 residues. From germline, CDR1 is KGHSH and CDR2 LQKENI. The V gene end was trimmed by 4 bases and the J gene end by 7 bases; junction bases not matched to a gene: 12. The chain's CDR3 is CASSRPGQGMLRTQYF. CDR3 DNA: TGTGCCAGCTCACGTCCGGGACAGGGGATGCTTAGGACCCAGTACTTC.

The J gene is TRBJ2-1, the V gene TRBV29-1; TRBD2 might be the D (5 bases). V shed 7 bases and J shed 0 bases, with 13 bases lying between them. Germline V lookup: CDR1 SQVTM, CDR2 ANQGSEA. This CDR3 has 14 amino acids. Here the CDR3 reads CSAKDSSSYNEQFF. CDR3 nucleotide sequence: TGCAGCGCTAAGGACTCAAGCTCCTACAATGAGCAGTTCTTC.

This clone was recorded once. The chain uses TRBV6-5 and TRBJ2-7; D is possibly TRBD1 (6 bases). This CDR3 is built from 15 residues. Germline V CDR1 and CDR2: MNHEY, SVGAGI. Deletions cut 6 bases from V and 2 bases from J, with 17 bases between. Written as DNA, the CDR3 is TGTGCCAGCAGGGTTCGGGGCAGGGGCACCTACGAGCAGTACTTC. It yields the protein CASRVRGRGTYEQYF.

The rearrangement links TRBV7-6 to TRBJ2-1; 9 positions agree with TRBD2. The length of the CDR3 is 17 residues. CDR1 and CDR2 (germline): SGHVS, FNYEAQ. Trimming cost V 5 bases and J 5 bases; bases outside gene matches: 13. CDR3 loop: CASSLLPGTSWNNEQFF. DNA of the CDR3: TGTGCCAGCAGCCTCCTTCCCGGGACTAGCTGGAACAATGAGCAGTTCTTC. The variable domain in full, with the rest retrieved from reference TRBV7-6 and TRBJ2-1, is GAGVSQSPRYKVTKRGQDVALRCDPISGHVSLYWYRQALGQGPEFLTYFNYEAQQDKSGLPNDRFSAERPEGSISTLTIQRTEQRDSAMYRCASSLLPGTSWNNEQFFGPGTRLTVL.

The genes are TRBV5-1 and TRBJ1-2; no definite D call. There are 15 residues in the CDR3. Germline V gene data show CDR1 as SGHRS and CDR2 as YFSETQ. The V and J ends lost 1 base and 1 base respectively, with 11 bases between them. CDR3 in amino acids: CASSLSRENNYGYTF. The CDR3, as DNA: TGCGCCAGCAGCTTGTCTAGGGAGAATAACTATGGCTACACCTTC.

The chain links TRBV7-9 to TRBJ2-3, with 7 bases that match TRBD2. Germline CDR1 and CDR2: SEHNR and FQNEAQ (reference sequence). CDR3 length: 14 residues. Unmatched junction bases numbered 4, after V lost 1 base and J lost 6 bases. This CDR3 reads CASSLVSGSDTQYF. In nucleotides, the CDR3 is TGTGCCAGCAGCTTAGTTAGCGGGTCGGATACGCAGTATTTT.

CDR3 sequence: CASSFRGLAGATSDTQYF. As DNA, the CDR3 is TGTGCCAGCAGTTTTAGGGGACTAGCGGGGGCCACCTCAGATACGCAGTATTTT. This chain uses TRBV28 with TRBJ2-3; 14 nucleotides match TRBD2. J gave up 4 bases and V 3 bases, and 9 bases lay outside the gene matches. The length of the CDR3 is 18 residues. The germline gives CDR1 MDHEN, CDR2 SYDVKM.

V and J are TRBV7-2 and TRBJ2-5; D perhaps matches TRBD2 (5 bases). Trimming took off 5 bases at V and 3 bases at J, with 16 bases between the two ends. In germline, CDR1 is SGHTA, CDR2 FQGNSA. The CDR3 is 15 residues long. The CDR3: CASSPLGAVKETQYF. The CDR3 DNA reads TGTGCCAGCAGCCCCCTCGGAGCGGTGAAAGAGACCCAGTACTTC.

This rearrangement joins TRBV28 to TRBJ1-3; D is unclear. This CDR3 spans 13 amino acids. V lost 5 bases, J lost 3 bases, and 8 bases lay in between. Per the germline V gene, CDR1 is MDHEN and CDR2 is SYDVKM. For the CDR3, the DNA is TGTGCCAGCAGTCTTTTAAATGGAAACACCATATATTTT. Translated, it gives CASSLLNGNTIYF.

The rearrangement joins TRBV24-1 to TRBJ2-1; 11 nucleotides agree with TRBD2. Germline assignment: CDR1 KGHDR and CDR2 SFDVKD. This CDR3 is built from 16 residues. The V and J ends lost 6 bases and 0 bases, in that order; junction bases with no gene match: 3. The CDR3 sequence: CATSRLAGSSYNEQFF. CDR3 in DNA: TGTGCCACCAGTAGACTAGCGGGGAGCTCCTACAATGAGCAGTTCTTC.

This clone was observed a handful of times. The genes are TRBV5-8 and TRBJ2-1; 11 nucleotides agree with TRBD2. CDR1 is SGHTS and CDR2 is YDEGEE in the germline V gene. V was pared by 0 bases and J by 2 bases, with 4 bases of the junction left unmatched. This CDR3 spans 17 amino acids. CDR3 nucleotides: TGTGCCAGCAGCTTGGTGGTAGCGGGAGGGACCTACAATGAGCAGTTCTTC. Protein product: CASSLVVAGGTYNEQFF.

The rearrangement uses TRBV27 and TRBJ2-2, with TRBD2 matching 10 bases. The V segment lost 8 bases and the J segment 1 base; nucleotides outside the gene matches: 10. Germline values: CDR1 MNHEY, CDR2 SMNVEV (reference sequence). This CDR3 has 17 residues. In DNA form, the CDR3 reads TGTGCCAGCCTAGCGCTGGGACTAGCGCAGAACACCGGGGAGCTGTTTTTT. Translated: CASLALGLAQNTGELFF.